The 28 T cell receptor beta chains given below trace back to one sample, sequenced in a study of blood T cell repertoires in COVID-19. Sequencing was performed with immunoSEQ multiplex PCR; in TCRdb, only in-frame clones are kept and a portion is missing. The sample records 75,000 to 100,000 clones, roughly 88% being singletons. The sequenced sample consisted of peripheral blood. These receptors were taken from a man between 65 and 80 years old with acute or convalescent COVID-19.

The chain uses TRBV6-6 and TRBJ2-7; D gene uncertain. CDR3 size: 12 residues. Germline-derived CDR1 and CDR2 are MNHNY and SVGAGI (reference sequence). V was clipped by 5 bases and J by 2 bases, with 7 bases between them. The CDR3 nucleotides read TGTGCCAGCAGTGCCACAGCCTACGAGCAGTACTTC. Amino acid sequence: CASSATAYEQYF.

This clone came up once. The chain has TRBV24-1 and TRBJ2-3; a weak D match, TRBD1 (6 bases). CDR3 length equals 16 residues. V lost 2 bases, J lost 2 bases, and 13 bases lay in between. Looked up from germline, CDR1 is KGHDR and CDR2 is SFDVKD. The CDR3 here is CATSDSDRLITDTQYF. The CDR3 coding sequence is TGTGCCACCAGTGATTCCGACAGGCTTATCACAGATACGCAGTATTTT.

DNA of the CDR3: TGTGCCAGCAGCGGACAGTTAGCTAACTATGGCTACACCTTC. Protein: CASSGQLANYGYTF. The rearrangement links TRBV9 to TRBJ1-2, with D perhaps TRBD1 (5 bases). CDR1 is SGDLS, CDR2 YYNGEE, per germline. Deletions cut 3 bases from V and 0 bases from J, with 9 bases between. This CDR3 contains 14 residues.

The chain links TRBV5-1 to TRBJ2-3; tentative D call: TRBD1 (7 bases). The CDR3 runs to 16 residues. Germline CDR1 and CDR2: SGHRS and YFSETQ. V dropped 3 bases and J dropped 7 bases, with 21 bases sitting between them. CDR3 protein: CASSSQGGALSNTQYF. CDR3 bases: TGCGCCAGCAGCTCTCAGGGGGGCGCGCTCTCAAATACGCAGTATTTT.

This clone was picked up a small number of times. In DNA form, the CDR3 reads TGTGCCAGCAGCACAAGGACAGGGGTGGGTACTGAAGCTTTCTTT. Translating it yields CASSTRTGVGTEAFF. The J gene is TRBJ1-1, the V gene TRBV7-2, with 9 bases fitting TRBD1. The CDR3 is 15 amino acids. Germline values: CDR1 SGHTA, CDR2 FQGNSA. V dropped 5 bases and J dropped 5; count of bases not matched to a gene: 9.

The chain couples TRBV7-2 to TRBJ1-2; 10 bases fit TRBD1. The CDR3 loop spans 14 amino acids. Germline assignment: CDR1 SGHTA and CDR2 FQGNSA. With 5 bases clipped from V and 7 bases from J, the junction kept 7 bases outside the gene matches. CDR3 coding DNA: TGTGCCAGCAGCGCAGACAGGGGGCGTAGTGGCTACACCTTC. This codes for CASSADRGRSGYTF. The full variable domain, its missing parts supplied by reference TRBV7-2 and TRBJ1-2, is GAGVSQSPSNKVTEKGKDVELRCDPISGHTALYWYRQSLGQGLEFLIYFQGNSAPDKSGLPSDRFSAERTGGSVSTLTIQRTQQEDSAVYLCASSADRGRSGYTFGSGTRLTVV.

The chain has TRBV7-2 and TRBJ1-6, with 9 bases matching TRBD1. The CDR3 spans 17 residues. Looked up from germline, CDR1 is SGHTA and CDR2 is FQGNSA. The J segment lost 6 bases and the V segment lost 1 base, leaving 7 bases of the junction unmatched. For the CDR3, the DNA is TGTGCCAGCAGCTTAGTGGGCCCGACAGGGGGTAATTCACCCCTCCACTTT. It encodes CASSLVGPTGGNSPLHF. Full variable domain (remainder filled in from reference TRBV7-2 and TRBJ1-6): GAGVSQSPSNKVTEKGKDVELRCDPISGHTALYWYRQSLGQGLEFLIYFQGNSAPDKSGLPSDRFSAERTGGSVSTLTIQRTQQEDSAVYLCASSLVGPTGGNSPLHFGNGTRLTVT.

The V and J genes are TRBV28 and TRBJ1-2; D ambiguous. V lost 6 bases to trimming and J lost 4 bases, with 12 bases between them. This CDR3 has 13 amino acids. CDR1 and CDR2 from the germline V gene are MDHEN and SYDVKM. The chain's CDR3 is CASSTAGFYGYTF. CDR3 in DNA: TGTGCCAGCAGCACTGCAGGATTCTATGGCTACACCTTC.

The rearrangement links TRBV6-6 to TRBJ2-1; 11 positions match TRBD2. The CDR3 loop spans 15 amino acids. Germline V gene data show CDR1 as MNHNY and CDR2 as SVGAGI (reference sequence). J lost 3 bases, V lost 5 bases, and 3 bases had no gene match. The CDR3 spells CASSGTSGNYNEQFF. The CDR3 nucleotides read TGTGCCAGCAGTGGGACTAGCGGAAACTACAATGAGCAGTTCTTC.

The chain has TRBV10-2 and TRBJ1-4; TRBD1 agrees at 8 bases. After removal of 6 bases from V and 8 bases from J, the junction contained 5 bases not matched to a gene. Germline assignment: CDR1 WSHSY and CDR2 SAAADI. The CDR3 contains 13 residues. The CDR3 sequence: CASRQGVGEKLFF. As DNA, the CDR3 is TGCGCCAGCAGACAGGGGGTCGGGGAAAAACTGTTTTTT.

The chain recombines TRBV30 with TRBJ2-1; 8 nucleotides agree with TRBD2. After removal of 5 bases from V and 14 bases from J, the junction contained 5 bases not matched to a gene. CDR1 is GTSNPN, CDR2 SVGIG, per germline (reference sequence). This CDR3 has 10 residues. The CDR3 sequence is CAWGTSGEFF. CDR3 nucleotides: TGTGCCTGGGGGACTAGTGGGGAGTTCTTC.

The CDR3 nucleotides read TGTGCCAGCAGCTTGCAGGGCAACACCGGGGAGCTGTTTTTT. Its protein product is CASSLQGNTGELFF. The rearrangement joins TRBV5-6 to TRBJ2-2; the D gene is possibly TRBD1 (5 bases). V was trimmed by 1 base and J by 2 bases, leaving 6 bases between them. The CDR3 runs to 14 residues. Germline CDR1 is SGHDT and CDR2 is YYEEEE.

This chain joins TRBV11-3 and TRBJ1-1, with D perhaps TRBD1 (6 bases). V gave up 0 bases and J gave up 11 bases, with 13 bases separating them. The length of the CDR3 is 13 residues. CDR1 and CDR2 from the germline V gene are SGHNT and YENEEA. Written as DNA, the CDR3 is TGTGCCAGCAGCTTAGAACAGGGAACGTCGGCTTTCTTT. Protein sequence: CASSLEQGTSAFF.

The chain joins TRBV6-1 to TRBJ2-3; TRBD2 matches 10 bases. V gave up 4 bases and J gave up 1 base; unmatched junction bases: 8. This CDR3 has 17 residues. CDR1 and CDR2 from the germline V gene are MNHNS and SASEGT. The CDR3 DNA is TGTGCCAGCAGTGTAGCGGGAGGTACCCTAGGCACAGATACGCAGTATTTT. Its protein is CASSVAGGTLGTDTQYF.

The chain employs TRBV2 and TRBJ1-4, with D possibly being TRBD1 (5 bases). Germline V gene data show CDR1 as SNHLY and CDR2 as FYNNEI. Trimming took off 6 bases at V and 7 bases at J, with 12 bases between the two ends. The CDR3 is 13 residues long. The CDR3 is CASSGTWSEKLFF. The CDR3 region has the DNA TGTGCCAGCAGCGGGACTTGGTCTGAAAAACTGTTTTTT.

This clone was seen only once. The chain has TRBV25-1 and TRBJ2-4, with D perhaps TRBD1 (5 bases). The V end was cut by 2 bases, the J end by 6 bases, with 14 bases between. The germline CDR1 and CDR2 sequences are MGHDK and SYGVNS. The CDR3 extends over 15 amino acids. CDR3 loop: CASSEPQGLGNIQYF. Written as DNA, the CDR3 is TGTGCCAGCAGTGAACCCCAGGGCTTGGGAAACATTCAGTACTTC.

J is TRBJ2-1 and V is TRBV5-1; 8 nucleotides line up with TRBD1. The V gene's germline CDR1 is SGHRS and CDR2 YFSETQ. V was pared by 1 base and J by 9 bases, with 9 bases of the junction left unmatched. The CDR3 consists of 15 residues. The CDR3 is CASSLQGQGVSEQFF. CDR3 DNA sequence: TGCGCCAGCAGCTTGCAAGGACAGGGAGTTTCTGAGCAGTTCTTC.

The rearrangement links TRBV29-1 to TRBJ2-1, with 11 bases that match TRBD2. The CDR3 totals 14 residues. Germline CDR1 SQVTM, CDR2 ANQGSEA. V was clipped by 8 bases and J by 7 bases; unmatched bases: 10. The CDR3 coding sequence is TGCAGCCTTTCCACTAGCGGGAGTTGGAATGAGCAGTTCTTC. Translation: CSLSTSGSWNEQFF.

The V and J genes are TRBV16 and TRBJ2-3; D unresolved. V lost 4 bases to trimming and J lost 0 bases, with 5 bases between them. This CDR3 is built from 13 residues. Germline loops: CDR1 KGHSY, CDR2 FQNENV. The CDR3 nucleotides read TGTGCCAGCAGCCCCATGAGCACAGATACGCAGTATTTT. This sequence encodes CASSPMSTDTQYF. The whole variable domain, filled in from reference TRBV16 and TRBJ2-3, reads GEEVAQTPKHLVRGEGQKAKLYCAPIKGHSYVFWYQQVLKNEFKFLISFQNENVFDETGMPKERFSAKCLPNSPCSLEIQATKLEDSAVYFCASSPMSTDTQYFGPGTRLTVL.

The CDR3 region is CASSLGQSQPQHF. The CDR3, as DNA: TGTGCCAGCAGCTTAGGGCAGTCTCAGCCCCAGCATTTT. The V gene is TRBV7-2, the J gene TRBJ1-5; no firm D call. CDR3 length: 13 residues. The germline gives CDR1 SGHTA, CDR2 FQGNSA. V dropped 1 base and J dropped 6 bases, with 7 bases sitting between them.

V is TRBV6-2 or TRBV6-3 and J is TRBJ2-6; D is perhaps TRBD1 (5 bases). Germline CDR1 reads MNHEY; CDR2 reads SVGEGT. The CDR3 spans 15 residues. V dropped 4 bases and J dropped 4 bases, with 11 bases sitting between them. CDR3 sequence reads: CASSLVGEGANVLTF. The DNA of the CDR3 is TGTGCCAGCAGTTTAGTAGGGGAAGGGGCCAACGTCCTGACTTTC.

This clone occurred a few times. The rearrangement uses TRBV10-1 and TRBJ2-2; the D gene is possibly TRBD1 (5 bases). Looked up from germline, CDR1 is WNHNN and CDR2 is SYGVQD (reference sequence). Trimming removed 2 bases from V and 7 bases from J, with 11 bases in between. This CDR3 has 14 amino acids. This chain's CDR3 is CASSEQGRHGELFF. DNA of the CDR3: TGCGCCAGCAGTGAGCAGGGTAGACACGGGGAGCTGTTTTTT.

V and J are TRBV7-6 and TRBJ2-7, with a possible D match to TRBD1 (5 bases). Trimming stripped 0 bases from V and 2 bases from J, with 11 bases between. The V gene's germline CDR1 is SGHVS and CDR2 FNYEAQ. The CDR3 is made up of 15 amino acids. The CDR3 sequence: CASSLAIVGAYEQYF. CDR3 sequence (DNA): TGTGCCAGCAGCTTAGCCATAGTAGGGGCCTACGAGCAGTACTTC.

V and J are TRBV19 and TRBJ2-3, with D possibly TRBD1 on 5 matching bases. CDR3 length: 13 amino acids. The V end was cut by 5 bases, the J end by 4 bases, with 10 bases between. Germline assignment: CDR1 LNHDA and CDR2 SQIVND (reference sequence). In DNA, the CDR3 is TGTGCCAGTAGTGAAGGGGTACCAGATACGCAGTATTTT. Its protein product is CASSEGVPDTQYF.

The rearrangement links TRBV12-5 to TRBJ1-5; TRBD1 matches 7 bases. CDR3 length: 15 amino acids. V trimming: 6 bases; J trimming: 3 bases; junction bases outside the gene matches: 8. CDR1 and CDR2 from the germline V gene are LGHNT and FRNRAP. The CDR3: CASGHGQDTNQPQHF. CDR3 coding DNA: TGTGCTAGTGGACACGGACAGGACACCAATCAGCCCCAGCATTTT. Full variable domain (remainder filled in from reference TRBV12-5 and TRBJ1-5): DARVTQTPRHKVTEMGQEVTMRCQPILGHNTVFWYRQTMMQGLELLAYFRNRAPLDDSGMPKDRFSAEMPDATLATLKIQPSEPRDSAVYFCASGHGQDTNQPQHFGDGTRLSIL.

V is TRBV5-1 and J is TRBJ2-1; tentatively, D is TRBD1 (6 bases). The CDR3 spans 15 residues. Between the trimmed V and J ends, which lost 4 bases and 0 bases, there was a span of 11 bases. Germline V gene lookup returns CDR1 SGHRS and CDR2 YFSETQ. CDR3 in DNA: TGCGCCAGCAGCGTACAGGGAAACTCCTACAATGAGCAGTTCTTC. Its protein is CASSVQGNSYNEQFF.

The chain links TRBV5-5 to TRBJ2-7; TRBD2 is a possible D gene (5 bases). This CDR3 contains 14 residues. Germline loops: CDR1 SGHKS, CDR2 YYEKEE (reference sequence). Trimming removed 0 bases from V and 6 bases from J, with 13 bases in between. The CDR3 reads CASSLGLFEGEQYF. CDR3 nucleotides: TGTGCCAGCAGCTTGGGACTCTTTGAGGGCGAGCAGTACTTC. The full variable domain, with the rest looked up from reference TRBV5-5 and TRBJ2-7, is DAGVTQSPTHLIKTRGQQVTLRCSPISGHKSVSWYQQVLGQGPQFIFQYYEKEERGRGNFPDRFSARQFPNYSSELNVNALLLGDSALYLCASSLGLFEGEQYFGPGTRLTVT.

In its sample, this clone was seen once. This sequence joins TRBV5-1 and TRBJ1-6, with D possibly matching TRBD1 (5 bases). CDR1 and CDR2 (germline): SGHRS, YFSETQ. Between the trimmed V and J ends, which lost 0 bases and 0 bases, there was a span of 13 bases. CDR3 length equals 18 residues. The CDR3 coding sequence is TGCGCCAGCAGCTTGGGTCAGGGCCCCGGCTCCTATAATTCACCCCTCCACTTT. It specifies CASSLGQGPGSYNSPLHF. Full variable domain (rest looked up from reference TRBV5-1 and TRBJ1-6): KAGVTQTPRYLIKTRGQQVTLSCSPISGHRSVSWYQQTPGQGLQFLFEYFSETQRNKGNFPGRFSGRQFSNSRSEMNVSTLELGDSALYLCASSLGQGPGSYNSPLHFGNGTRLTVT.